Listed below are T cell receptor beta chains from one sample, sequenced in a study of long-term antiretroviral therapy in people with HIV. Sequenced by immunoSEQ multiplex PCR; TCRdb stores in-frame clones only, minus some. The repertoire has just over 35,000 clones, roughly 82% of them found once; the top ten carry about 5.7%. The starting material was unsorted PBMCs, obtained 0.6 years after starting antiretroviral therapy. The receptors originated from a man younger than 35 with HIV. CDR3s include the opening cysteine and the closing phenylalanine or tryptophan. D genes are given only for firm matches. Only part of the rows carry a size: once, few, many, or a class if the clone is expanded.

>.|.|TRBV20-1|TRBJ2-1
CSVAEYNEQFF
TGCAGTGTAGCGGAATACAATGAGCAGTTCTTC
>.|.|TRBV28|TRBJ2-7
CASSPPNRDEQYF
TGTGCCAGCAGTCCACCCAACAGGGACGAGCAGTACTTC
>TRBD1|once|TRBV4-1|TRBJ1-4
CASSQVFGQGGGFEKLFF
TGCGCCAGCAGCCAAGTATTCGGACAGGGGGGAGGCTTCGAAAAACTGTTTTTT
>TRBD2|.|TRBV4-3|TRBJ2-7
CASSQGTPGTSVVSRQYF
TGCGCCAGCAGCCAAGGGACACCCGGGACTAGCGTAGTTAGTCGGCAGTACTTC
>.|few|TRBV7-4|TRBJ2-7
CASGSQDYEQYF
TGTGCCAGCGGATCACAGGATTACGAGCAGTACTTC
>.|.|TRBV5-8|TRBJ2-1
CASSSGPTDEQFF
TGTGCCAGCAGCTCAGGACCTACGGATGAGCAGTTCTTC
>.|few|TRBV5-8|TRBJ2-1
CASSSGQVYNEQFF
TGTGCCAGCAGCTCGGGACAAGTATACAATGAGCAGTTCTTC
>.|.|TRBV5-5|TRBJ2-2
CASSLLGATTGELFF
TGTGCCAGCAGCTTGCTGGGGGCAACCACCGGGGAGCTGTTTTTT
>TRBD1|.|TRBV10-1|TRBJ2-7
CASGTENTYEQYF
TGCGCCAGCGGGACAGAAAACACCTACGAGCAGTACTTC
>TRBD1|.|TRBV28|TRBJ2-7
CASSEHRTGAYEQYF
TGTGCCAGCAGTGAACACAGGACAGGGGCCTACGAGCAGTACTTC
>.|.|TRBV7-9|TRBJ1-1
CASSPRITEAFF
TGTGCCAGCAGTCCCAGGATCACTGAAGCTTTCTTT
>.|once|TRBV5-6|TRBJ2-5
CASSLRGRAQETQYF
TGTGCCAGCAGCTTGAGGGGCAGGGCTCAGGAGACCCAGTACTTC
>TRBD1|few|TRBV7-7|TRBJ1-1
CASSLARQGDRAFF
TGTGCCAGCAGCTTAGCGCGACAGGGGGATCGGGCTTTCTTT
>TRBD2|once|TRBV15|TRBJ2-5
CATSVAGGPRETQYF
TGTGCCACCAGCGTAGCGGGAGGCCCGAGAGAGACCCAGTACTTC
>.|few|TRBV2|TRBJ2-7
CASSDYLSREQYF
TGTGCCAGCAGTGACTATCTAAGTCGCGAGCAGTACTTC